This paragraph reports one TCR beta chain. Its target is not known. This entry belongs to a study of brain metastases from non-small cell lung cancer. Study-wide points: TCR repertoires overlapped largely between brain metastases and matched primaries. Compared with primary tumors, brain metastases showed less T-cell infiltration. In 60% to 70% of brain metastases, T-cell clones were expanded compared with matched primary tumors.

Sequencing was performed with immunoSEQ multiplex PCR; in TCRdb, only in-frame clones are kept and a portion is missing. The table has roughly 4,600 clones, over 75% seen once. Trimming took 5 bases from V and 2 from J; bases not matched to a gene: 4. CDR1 MRHNA and CDR2 SNTAGT come from the germline V gene. This CDR3 comprises 16 residues. What was sequenced was tissue from a brain metastasis. The TCR comes from a donor aged 40 or over with non-small cell lung cancer. The chain has TRBV6-4 and TRBJ2-2; 11 bases fit TRBD2. CDR3 DNA sequence: TGTGCCAGCAGTACTAGCGGGGGAGATAACACCGGGGAGCTGTTTTTT. This sequence encodes CASSTSGGDNTGELFF.